What follows describes a single TCR beta chain. The sample belongs to a study of graft-versus-host responses after intestinal transplantation. The overall study: Transplant types were multivisceral, liver-intestinal, or isolated intestinal. Study conclusions and caveats: Early post-transplant HvG declines were associated with peak circulating GvH clone levels.

TCRdb's table, derived via immunoSEQ multiplex PCR, lists solely in-frame clones and lacks some. The sample has about 3,000 clones, roughly a third seen once. The V segment lost 5 bases and the J segment 0 bases; nucleotides outside the gene matches: 9. The CDR3 is made up of 17 amino acids. CDR1 is MDHEN and CDR2 is SYDVKM in the germline V gene. Once the reaction had ended, proliferating CFSE-low CD3+CD4+ and CD3+CD8+ responders were sorted. The source is a human patient who was an organ donor for intestinal transplantation. Sequenced material: alloreactive CD4+ T cells from a mixed lymphocyte reaction culture, taken before transplantation. Subset defined: CFSE-low proliferating T cells sorted from approximately 6-day pre-transplant mixed lymphocyte reaction (GvH or HvG direction). The chain recombines TRBV28 with TRBJ2-3; the match to TRBD2 covers 9 bases. CDR3 sequence (DNA): TGTGCCAGCAGTCTCTCCCCTAGCGGGGCTAGCACAGATACGCAGTATTTT. It translates to CASSLSPSGASTDTQYF.